The rows below give T cell receptor beta chains drawn from one sample of a study of T cells in Graves' hyperthyroidism and ophthalmopathy. TCRdb ran MiXCR on the multiplex PCR reads and lists one entry per CDR3 protein. The sample holds approximately 590,000 distinct CDR3 sequences; less than 20% are singletons and the top ten take around 7.8%. What was sequenced was blood. The source of these receptors is a woman in her 30s with Graves' hyperthyroidism. Each CDR3 is given with its conserved first and last residue. The D gene is left open where the match is weak. Clone size is given for some rows only: seen once, a few or many times, or a class if the clone is expanded.

V gene	clone size	J gene	D gene	CDR3 protein	CDR3 DNA
TRBV6-2/TRBV6-3	NA	TRBJ2-1	NA	CASSAPGHYNEQFF	TGTGCCAGCAGTGCCCCCGGGCATTACAATGAGCAGTTCTTC
TRBV3-1	many	TRBJ1-2	NA	CASSQVEGAGYTF	TGTGCCAGCAGCCAAGTTGAGGGCGCAGGCTACACCTTC
TRBV29-1	many	TRBJ1-1	TRBD1	CSAGGGQGGPWNTEAFF	TGCAGCGCCGGGGGGGGGCAGGGGGGCCCTTGGAACACTGAAGCTTTCTTT
TRBV6-5	NA	TRBJ2-7	TRBD2	CASSYSKLAGGDEQYF	TGTGCCAGCAGTTACTCGAAACTAGCGGGGGGGGACGAGCAGTACTTC
TRBV10-2	many	TRBJ1-1	TRBD1	CASSLRGEDMNTEAFF	TGCGCCAGCAGTCTCAGGGGGGAAGACATGAACACTGAAGCTTTCTTT
TRBV7-2	many	TRBJ1-2	NA	CASSLRGKNYGYTF	TGTGCCAGCAGCTTACGCGGGAAAAACTATGGCTACACCTTC
TRBV24-1	NA	TRBJ2-4	NA	CATSDLRLQGGNIQYF	TGTGCCACCAGTGATTTGCGGTTACAGGGTGGAAACATTCAGTACTTC
TRBV6-2/TRBV6-3	many	TRBJ2-1	TRBD2	CASRYTGLVYEQFF	TGTGCCAGCAGATACACGGGACTAGTTTATGAGCAGTTCTTC
TRBV30	many	TRBJ1-1	TRBD1	CAWSFAGGGNTEAFF	TGTGCCTGGAGTTTCGCAGGGGGGGGAAACACTGAAGCTTTCTTT
TRBV19	NA	TRBJ1-6	NA	CASSVRVEDSPLHF	TGTGCCAGTAGTGTCCGAGTCGAGGATTCACCCCTCCACTTT
TRBV5-5	NA	TRBJ2-1	NA	CASSLRQAQNEQFF	TGTGCCAGCAGCCTACGACAGGCCCAGAATGAGCAGTTCTTC
TRBV20-1	many	TRBJ2-7	TRBD2	CSALRGAGARADEQYF	TGCAGTGCCCTACGAGGGGCGGGAGCAAGGGCGGACGAGCAGTACTTC
TRBV9	NA	TRBJ2-3	TRBD2	CASSVSGMTDTQYF	TGTGCCAGCAGCGTTAGCGGGATGACAGATACGCAGTATTTT
TRBV29-1	few	TRBJ2-3	TRBD1	CSVDGQGTDTQYF	TGCAGCGTTGATGGACAGGGCACAGATACGCAGTATTTT
TRBV4-3	few	TRBJ2-5	NA	CASSQERSLLGETQYF	TGCGCCAGCAGCCAAGAACGGAGTCTGCTGGGGGAGACCCAGTACTTC
TRBV18	NA	TRBJ2-7	TRBD1	CASSPRQGDYEQYF	TGTGCCAGCTCACCACGTCAGGGGGACTACGAGCAGTACTTC
TRBV20-1	NA	TRBJ2-3	TRBD2	CSASGTSGADTQYF	TGCAGTGCTTCCGGGACTAGCGGAGCAGATACGCAGTATTTT
TRBV30	many	TRBJ1-1	NA	CAWSVDFGGTEAFF	TGTGCCTGGAGTGTAGATTTCGGGGGGACTGAAGCTTTCTTT
TRBV9	few	TRBJ1-2	NA	CASSETGSNYGYTF	TGTGCCAGCAGCGAGACAGGTTCGAACTATGGCTACACCTTC
TRBV7-9	many	TRBJ2-1	NA	CASSHLAHSYNEQFF	TGTGCCAGCAGCCACCTAGCGCACTCCTACAATGAGCAGTTCTTC
TRBV11-3	many	TRBJ2-1	TRBD1	CASSSRTGTGFNEQFF	TGTGCCAGCAGCTCCCGAACCGGGACAGGGTTCAATGAGCAGTTCTTC
TRBV18	many	TRBJ1-2	TRBD1	CASSLEGAGYTF	TGTGCCAGCTCTCTGGAGGGGGCTGGCTACACCTTC
TRBV29-1	few	TRBJ1-2	TRBD1	CSVEEVAGTGGYGYTF	TGCAGCGTTGAAGAAGTGGCCGGGACAGGGGGGTATGGCTACACCTTC
TRBV12-3/TRBV12-4	NA	TRBJ2-3	TRBD1	CASSSPDRGSTDTQYF	TGTGCCAGCAGCTCCCCGGACAGGGGGAGCACAGATACGCAGTATTTT
TRBV2	NA	TRBJ2-5	TRBD2	CASSGGTRETQYF	TGTGCCAGCAGTGGCGGGACTAGAGAGACCCAGTACTTC
TRBV4-2	many	TRBJ1-3	NA	CASKSYSGNTIYF	TGTGCCAGCAAGAGTTATTCTGGAAACACCATATATTTT
TRBV7-2	few	TRBJ2-7	NA	CASSQPGSSYEQYF	TGTGCCAGCAGCCAGCCCGGTAGCTCCTACGAGCAGTACTTC
TRBV12-3/TRBV12-4	NA	TRBJ2-1	NA	CASIRGGDEQFF	TGTGCCAGCATTCGGGGTGGCGATGAGCAGTTCTTC
TRBV14	many	TRBJ2-1	TRBD2	CASSQPRTSGRNEQFF	TGTGCCAGCAGCCAACCCCGGACTAGCGGGAGAAATGAGCAGTTCTTC
TRBV29-1	NA	TRBJ2-1	TRBD2	CSVETSGRVGNNEQFF	TGCAGCGTTGAGACTAGCGGGAGGGTCGGCAACAATGAGCAGTTCTTC
TRBV27	many	TRBJ1-1	NA	CASNRDKENTEAFF	TGTGCCAGCAACCGGGACAAAGAGAACACTGAAGCTTTCTTT
TRBV12-3/TRBV12-4	few	TRBJ1-1	NA	CASSLWGVNTEAFF	TGTGCCAGCAGTTTATGGGGCGTGAACACTGAAGCTTTCTTT
TRBV14	few	TRBJ2-2	TRBD2	CASSRLADQTGELFF	TGTGCCAGCAGCCGACTAGCGGACCAAACCGGGGAGCTGTTTTTT
TRBV10-3	NA	TRBJ2-7	TRBD2	CAISTSGAEQYF	TGTGCCATCAGCACTAGCGGGGCCGAGCAGTACTTC
TRBV20-1	many	TRBJ1-5	TRBD1	CSAGQGGQPQHF	TGCAGTGCCGGACAGGGGGGCCAGCCCCAGCATTTT
TRBV30	many	TRBJ2-7	NA	CAWSVEVEQYF	TGTGCCTGGAGTGTCGAGGTCGAGCAGTACTTC
TRBV18	many	TRBJ2-5	TRBD1	CASSQDRGQTQYF	TGTGCCAGCTCCCAGGACAGGGGACAGACCCAGTACTTC
TRBV7-3	many	TRBJ2-3	NA	CASSFGGTSTDTQYF	TGTGCCAGCAGCTTTGGTGGGACTAGCACAGATACGCAGTATTTT
TRBV5-1	few	TRBJ2-7	TRBD1	CASSPTTGTYEQYF	TGCGCCAGCAGCCCGACGACAGGGACCTACGAGCAGTACTTC
TRBV3-1	many	TRBJ2-3	NA	CASSPGFRPEFDTDTQYF	TGTGCCAGCAGCCCGGGATTTCGCCCGGAGTTTGACACAGATACGCAGTATTTT
TRBV13	NA	TRBJ2-3	TRBD2	CASSSRGTSGSVDTQYF	TGTGCCAGCAGCTCCCGGGGGACTAGCGGGAGCGTGGATACGCAGTATTTT
TRBV9	few	TRBJ2-2	NA	CASSVVSGELFF	TGTGCCAGCAGCGTAGTTAGCGGGGAGCTGTTTTTT
TRBV12-3/TRBV12-4	many	TRBJ2-7	NA	CASSRAGTTYYEQYF	TGTGCCAGCAGTAGAGCCGGGACAACTTATTACGAGCAGTACTTC
TRBV18	many	TRBJ1-5	TRBD1	CASSPGTDQPQHF	TGTGCCAGCTCACCCGGGACAGATCAGCCCCAGCATTTT
TRBV5-6	many	TRBJ2-7	NA	CASSERTRLGYEQYF	TGTGCCAGCAGCGAGAGGACCCGATTGGGATACGAGCAGTACTTC
TRBV4-2	many	TRBJ2-7	NA	CASSQGGRGTIEQYF	TGTGCCAGCAGCCAAGGCGGACGAGGGACCATCGAGCAGTACTTC